This T cell receptor beta chain was recorded in a study of CD8+ T cells in alopecia areata. General study points: Scalp clonality and expanded CD8+ clones among the top 100 were significantly decreased by tofacitinib. Resident alphabeta T-cell populations of normal skin are likewise subject to sequencing in scalp samples. Many of the expanded lesional clones endured in scalp and blood while on tofacitinib.

Treatment in this sample: oral pan-JAK inhibitor, 5-10 mg twice daily. Sorting of PBMCs yielded the CD4+ and CD8+ T cells. RNA, once extracted, was reverse transcribed into cDNA for use as the sequencing template. This table comes from immunoSEQ multiplex PCR, and its TCRdb copy is limited to in-frame clones, with some not included. This sample has 170,000 or so clones, with under 60% found just once. Notes on this clone: The antigen remains unidentified.

The clonotype was recovered from a human donor with alopecia areata. The sequenced sample was CD8+ T cells sorted from blood, obtained at week 24, from a patient treated with tofacitinib.

CDR3 bases: TGTGCCAGCAGCCCAGGGACATTTGGCTACACCTTC. Residues: CASSPGTFGYTF. This chain connects TRBV5-6 to TRBJ1-2; perhaps TRBD1 as D (6 bases). This CDR3 comprises 12 residues. V gave up 4 bases and J gave up 7 bases, with 11 bases separating them. Germline V gene data show CDR1 as SGHDT and CDR2 as YYEEEE.